The clone carrying this T cell receptor (beta chain) was counted a single time. Its antigen is not identified. The source of the sample is a study of cytomegalovirus exposure and HLA in healthy donors. CDR1 and CDR2 (germline): SGHTA, FQGNSA. With V trimmed by 0 bases and J by 0 bases, 5 bases remained unmatched. This CDR3 is built from 17 residues. General observations from the study: Presence/absence comparisons presumed near-even sequencing depth among donors.

The PCR used 60 Vbeta and 13 Jbeta primers. Produced via immunoSEQ multiplex PCR; TCRdb's table is partial and in-frame only. The data show some 160,000 clones, over 75% seen once. The V gene is TRBV7-2, the J gene TRBJ1-3; 7 nucleotides line up with TRBD1. The specimen sequenced was PBMCs. The sequence derives from a woman between 50 and 59 years old in good health and CMV-seronegative. The CDR3 sequence is CASSLASGQTSGNTIYF. CDR3 nucleotide sequence: TGTGCCAGCAGCTTAGCGTCGGGACAGACCTCTGGAAACACCATATATTTT.